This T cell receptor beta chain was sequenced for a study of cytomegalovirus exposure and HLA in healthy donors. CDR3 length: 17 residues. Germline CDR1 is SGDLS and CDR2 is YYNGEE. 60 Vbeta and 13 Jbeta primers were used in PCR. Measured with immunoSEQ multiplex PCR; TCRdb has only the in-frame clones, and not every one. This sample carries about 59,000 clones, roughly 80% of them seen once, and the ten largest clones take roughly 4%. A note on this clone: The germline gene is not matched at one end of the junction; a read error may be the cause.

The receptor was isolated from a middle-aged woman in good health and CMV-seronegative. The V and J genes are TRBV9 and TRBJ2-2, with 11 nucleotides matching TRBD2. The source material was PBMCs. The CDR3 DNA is TGTGCCGGCAGCGTTGGAGGCCTAGCGGGAGGCACCGGGGAGCTGTTTTTT. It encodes CAGSVGGLAGGTGELFF.